In this sample, the clone carrying this T cell receptor (beta chain) is medium-sized. The data originate from a study of metastatic and nonmetastatic thyroid tumors. Turning to the study itself: Patients with malignant and benign thyroid disease provided blood and tumor or nodule tissue, whose repertoires were compared.

TCRdb re-processed the PCR reads through MiXCR. The table shows 9,000 to 15,000 clones, with about 31% occurring only once. J lost 4 bases, V lost 4 bases, and 9 bases had no gene match. From germline, CDR1 is SGHTA and CDR2 FQGNSA. CDR3 length: 17 residues. Treatment of any kind had been given to no patient before thyroid surgery. The specimen was tumor tissue. The chain uses TRBV7-2 and TRBJ2-2; 10 bases are a match to TRBD2. The receptor comes from a female donor with papillary thyroid cancer or a benign thyroid nodule (not recorded which). Some clones in this sample may be carry-over from other donors' samples. CDR3 sequence reads: CASSYGLADFITGELFF. The DNA for the CDR3 is TGTGCCAGCAGCTACGGACTAGCGGACTTTATCACCGGGGAGCTGTTTTTT.